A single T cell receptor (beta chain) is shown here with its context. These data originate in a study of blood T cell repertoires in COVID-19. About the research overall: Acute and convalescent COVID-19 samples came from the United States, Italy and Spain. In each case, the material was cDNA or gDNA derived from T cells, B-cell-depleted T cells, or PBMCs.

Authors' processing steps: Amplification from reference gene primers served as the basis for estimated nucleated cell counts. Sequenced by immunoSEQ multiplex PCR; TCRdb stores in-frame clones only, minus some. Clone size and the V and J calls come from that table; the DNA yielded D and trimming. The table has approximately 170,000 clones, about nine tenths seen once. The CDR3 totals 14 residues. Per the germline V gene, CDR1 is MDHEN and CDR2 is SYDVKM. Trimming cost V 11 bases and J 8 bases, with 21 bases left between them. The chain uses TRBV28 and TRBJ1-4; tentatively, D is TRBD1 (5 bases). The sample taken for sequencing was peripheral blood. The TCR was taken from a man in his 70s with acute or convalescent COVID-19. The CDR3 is CAGSRGGLGEKLFF. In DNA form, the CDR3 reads TGTGCCGGCTCCCGGGGGGGACTGGGGGAAAAACTGTTTTTT.